This passage covers 21 T cell receptor beta chains from one sample sequenced in a study of blood T cell repertoires in COVID-19. The protocol was immunoSEQ multiplex PCR, while the TCRdb copy is restricted to in-frame clones and leaves out a portion. The sample has about 180,000 clones; approximately 83% are singletons. The sequencing input was peripheral blood. These receptors all stem from a human donor with active or convalescent COVID-19. The donor label of this sample is uncertain.

This sequence joins TRBV30 and TRBJ1-2; D is undetermined. CDR3 length: 12 amino acids. V lost 3 bases to trimming and J lost 5 bases, with 10 bases between them. Germline V gene data show CDR1 as GTSNPN and CDR2 as SVGIG (reference sequence). Here the CDR3 reads CAWSLDKYGYTF. CDR3 DNA sequence: TGTGCCTGGAGCTTAGACAAATATGGCTACACCTTC.

This clone was seen a single time. V usage is TRBV11-3 and J usage is TRBJ2-1, with 9 nucleotides matching TRBD2. V gave up 4 bases and J gave up 5 bases; unmatched junction bases: 3. The V gene's germline CDR1 is SGHNT and CDR2 YENEEA. The CDR3 spans 14 residues. The CDR3 DNA reads as TGTGCCAGCAGCTCGAAGCGGGGGGACAATGAGCAGTTCTTC. It encodes CASSSKRGDNEQFF.

V and J are TRBV5-6 and TRBJ2-3; 7 nucleotides agree with TRBD1. CDR1 is SGHDT, CDR2 YYEEEE, per germline. The V segment lost 0 bases and the J segment 3 bases; nucleotides outside the gene matches: 7. The CDR3 is 16 amino acids. The CDR3 spells CASSLGRQGITDTQYF. The CDR3 coding sequence is TGTGCCAGCAGCTTGGGTCGACAGGGTATTACAGATACGCAGTATTTT.

This clone was seen only a few times. J is TRBJ1-1 and V is TRBV4-2, with D maybe TRBD1 (5 bases). V was trimmed by 0 bases and J by 1 base, leaving 9 bases between them. The germline V gene encodes CDR1 LGHNA and CDR2 YNFKEQ. The CDR3 is 15 amino acids. The CDR3 DNA reads as TGTGCCAGCAGCCAAGATGGCGGACAGAACACTGAAGCTTTCTTT. It yields the protein CASSQDGGQNTEAFF.

This clone has a handful of counts. The chain's CDR3 is CASRNYREAFF. DNA for the CDR3: TGTGCCAGCAGGAACTACAGGGAAGCTTTCTTT. The V gene is TRBV6-5, the J gene TRBJ1-1; the D gene is possibly TRBD1 (5 bases). V was cut by 6 bases and J by 8 bases, with 10 bases left in between. From germline, CDR1 is MNHEY and CDR2 SVGAGI. This CDR3 contains 11 residues.

V is TRBV28 and J is TRBJ1-3; D gene uncertain. The CDR3 covers 17 residues. V lost 3 bases and J lost 2, with 17 bases in between. Germline V gene sequence: CDR1 MDHEN, CDR2 SYDVKM. This CDR3 is CASSFSGGRIPGNTIYF. CDR3 in DNA: TGTGCCAGCAGTTTTTCAGGTGGGCGTATCCCTGGAAACACCATATATTTT.

This clone occurred once. The rearrangement links TRBV5-4 to TRBJ2-6; 8 bases are shared with TRBD1. Per germline, CDR1 SGHNT and CDR2 YYREEE (reference sequence). Germline trimming cut 1 base from V and 0 bases from J; bases unmatched to any gene: 6. The CDR3 is 18 residues long. CDR3 sequence reads: CASSLQTGANSGANVLTF. The DNA of the CDR3 is TGTGCCAGCAGCTTGCAGACAGGGGCGAACTCTGGGGCCAACGTCCTGACTTTC.

The rearrangement uses TRBV11-2 and TRBJ2-2; D is unclear. There are 15 residues in the CDR3. Trimming removed 3 bases at V and 1 base at J, with 9 bases between. Germline CDR1 and CDR2: SGHAT and FQNNGV. This CDR3 reads CASSLVALNTGELFF. CDR3 DNA sequence: TGTGCCAGCAGCTTGGTAGCCTTGAACACCGGGGAGCTGTTTTTT.

The chain uses TRBV7-9 and TRBJ2-3; TRBD2 aligns across 7 bases. The CDR3 has 16 residues. Germline V gene data show CDR1 as SEHNR and CDR2 as FQNEAQ (reference sequence). The V gene end was trimmed by 7 bases and the J gene end by 4 bases; junction bases not matched to a gene: 14. CDR3 nucleotides: TGTGCCAGCAACCGATTGGCGGGGGTGGCCCCAGATACGCAGTATTTT. This encodes CASNRLAGVAPDTQYF.

The CDR3 loop reads CASLRQGAPPEAFF. The DNA for the CDR3 is TGTGCCAGTCTTCGACAGGGGGCGCCTCCTGAAGCTTTCTTT. This chain joins TRBV28 and TRBJ1-1, with TRBD1 matching over 10 bases. The germline V gene has CDR1 MDHEN and CDR2 SYDVKM. This CDR3 comprises 14 residues. Trimming removed 9 bases from V and 6 bases from J; junction bases left unmatched: 10.

The chain combines TRBV5-6 with TRBJ1-1; TRBD1 might be the D (5 bases). Germline-derived CDR1 and CDR2 are SGHDT and YYEEEE. The CDR3 length is 12 residues. V was trimmed by 10 bases and J by 5 bases, leaving 15 bases between them. The CDR3 protein is CAGGGGGTEAFF. The DNA for the CDR3 is TGTGCCGGCGGAGGTGGGGGGACTGAAGCTTTCTTT. Supplemented by reference TRBV5-6 and TRBJ1-1, the full variable domain reads DAGVTQSPTHLIKTRGQQVTLRCSPKSGHDTVSWYQQALGQGPQFIFQYYEEEERQRGNFPDRFSGHQFPNYSSELNVNALLLGDSALYLCAGGGGGTEAFFGQGTRLTVV.

This clone was counted a few times. The CDR3 sequence is CASSLQWQGAAKRAFF. The CDR3 DNA reads TGTGCCAGCAGCCTTCAGTGGCAGGGGGCCGCGAAGAGGGCTTTCTTT. This chain connects TRBV7-9 to TRBJ1-1; TRBD1 agrees at 8 bases. The junction had 19 bases not matched to a gene; V was cut back by 5 bases and J by 11 bases. Germline lookup yields CDR1 SEHNR and CDR2 FQNEAQ (reference sequence). CDR3 size: 16 residues.

V and J are TRBV5-1 and TRBJ2-4; the D is unclear. V shed 5 bases and J shed 6 bases, with 9 bases lying between them. The CDR3 has 12 amino acids. The V gene's germline CDR1 is SGHRS and CDR2 YFSETQ. CDR3 amino acids: CASSLDSNIQYF. The CDR3 nucleotides read TGCGCCAGCAGTCTTGACTCAAACATTCAGTACTTC.

This chain links TRBV6-6 with TRBJ2-5, with 8 bases lining up with TRBD1. The CDR3 sequence is 14 residues long. Trimming removed 6 bases from V and 4 bases from J; junction bases left unmatched: 7. CDR1 and CDR2 (germline): MNHNY, SVGAGI (reference sequence). CDR3 sequence: CASSLDRGGETQYF. Written as DNA, the CDR3 is TGTGCCAGCAGCCTCGACAGGGGTGGAGAGACCCAGTACTTC.

This chain links TRBV5-1 with TRBJ2-7; weak D call: TRBD2 (6 bases). Trimming stripped 6 bases from V and 0 bases from J, with 19 bases between. The CDR3 length is 16 residues. Germline V gives CDR1 SGHRS, CDR2 YFSETQ. The CDR3 spells CASKLGGGGNSYEQYF. CDR3 bases: TGCGCCAGCAAATTGGGTGGCGGAGGGAACTCCTACGAGCAGTACTTC.

This clone has just one count. The chain combines TRBV7-2 with TRBJ2-3, with 9 bases matching TRBD1. Germline CDR1 is SGHTA and CDR2 is FQGNSA. The CDR3 extends over 16 amino acids. Trimming cost V 6 bases and J 2 bases; bases outside gene matches: 9. The CDR3 region is CASRGMDRGYTDTQYF. The CDR3 DNA is TGTGCCAGCAGAGGGATGGACAGGGGATACACAGATACGCAGTATTTT.

This clone showed up just a few times. V gene TRBV5-1 combines with J gene TRBJ2-1; TRBD2 might be the D (6 bases). This CDR3 spans 12 amino acids. From germline, CDR1 is SGHRS and CDR2 YFSETQ. Trimming shortened V by 5 bases and J by 4 bases, and 7 bases separated the two germline ends. CDR3 in amino acids: CASREGYNEQFF. The DNA of the CDR3 is TGCGCCAGCAGGGAGGGATACAATGAGCAGTTCTTC.

V and J are TRBV24-1 and TRBJ1-2; 8 nucleotides agree with TRBD1. The ends lost 4 bases at V and 3 bases at J; junction bases unmatched: 3. The CDR3 runs to 14 residues. The germline CDR1 and CDR2 sequences are KGHDR and SFDVKD. The CDR3 DNA is TGTGCCACCAGTGAGACAGGGGTGGACTATGGCTACACCTTC. Its translation is CATSETGVDYGYTF.

The rearrangement uses TRBV5-6 and TRBJ2-7, with 9 bases fitting TRBD2. The CDR3 consists of 14 residues. The V segment lost 0 bases and the J segment 7 bases; nucleotides outside the gene matches: 5. Germline V gene sequence: CDR1 SGHDT, CDR2 YYEEEE. For the CDR3, the DNA is TGTGCCAGCAGCTTGGTTAGCGGGGGTCTGGAGCAGTACTTC. Its protein product is CASSLVSGGLEQYF.

The rearrangement uses TRBV4-3 and TRBJ1-2; D is perhaps TRBD1 (6 bases). Trimming took off 0 bases at V and 5 bases at J, with 13 bases between the two ends. Per germline, CDR1 LGHNA and CDR2 YSLEER. This CDR3 comprises 15 residues. The CDR3 sequence is CASSQDPGGRYGYTF. The CDR3 bases are TGCGCCAGCAGCCAAGATCCGGGGGGGCGGTATGGCTACACCTTC.

The rearrangement links TRBV5-1 to TRBJ2-5; D may be TRBD1 (6 bases). V lost 5 bases to trimming and J lost 1 base, with 6 bases between them. Germline values: CDR1 SGHRS, CDR2 YFSETQ. The CDR3 totals 12 residues. CDR3 loop: CASRQGQETQYF. CDR3 coding DNA: TGCGCCAGCAGACAGGGCCAAGAGACCCAGTACTTC.